This TCR beta chain was sequenced for a study of graft-versus-host responses after intestinal transplantation. Looking at the study overall: Each of the recipients got a multivisceral, liver-intestinal, or isolated intestinal transplant.

General study points: There was an association between peak levels of circulating GvH clones and early post-transplant HvG declines. Recipient marrow held GvH clones, some first seen in ileum or blood.

Assay used: immunoSEQ multiplex PCR; TCRdb lists only in-frame clones, some missing. The sample lists over 100,000 clones, 90% to 95% occurring once. The V segment lost 3 bases and the J segment 11 bases; nucleotides outside the gene matches: 5. The CDR3 consists of 13 residues. The germline gives CDR1 SGHRS, CDR2 YFSETQ. Details on this clone: Its antigen is unknown.

The chain carries TRBV5-1 and TRBJ1-5, with 10 bases fitting TRBD1. Material: unstimulated CD4+ T cells sorted from spleen or lymph node cells, obtained before intestinal transplant. The sequence was obtained from a human donor who received an intestinal transplant. In nucleotides, the CDR3 is TGCGCCAGCAGCTGGGGACAGGGGTCAGCCCAGCATTTT. Protein sequence: CASSWGQGSAQHF.